These 4 T cell receptor beta chains originate from one sample sequenced in a study of cytomegalovirus exposure and HLA in healthy donors. PCR involved 60 Vbeta and 13 Jbeta primers. Measured with immunoSEQ multiplex PCR; TCRdb has only the in-frame clones, and not every one. This sample has about 160,000 clones, with roughly 77% found just once. Sequencing was carried out using PBMCs. The receptors derive from a woman in her forties in good health and CMV-seropositive.

The chain joins TRBV7-8 to TRBJ2-7; D is unclear. V gave up 1 base and J gave up 3 bases, with 4 bases separating them. Germline V gene data show CDR1 as SGHVS and CDR2 as FQNEAQ. The CDR3 has 12 amino acids. CDR3 loop: CASSLVGYEQYF. DNA of the CDR3: TGTGCCAGCAGCTTAGTCGGCTACGAGCAGTACTTC.

V gene TRBV7-6 combines with J gene TRBJ2-7; TRBD1 might be the D (6 bases). Germline V lookup: CDR1 SGHVS, CDR2 FNYEAQ. Trimming took 1 base from V and 5 from J, leaving 12 bases between them. The CDR3 is made up of 14 amino acids. The CDR3 protein is CASSLGGRGNEQYF. In DNA form, the CDR3 reads TGTGCCAGCAGCTTAGGTGGCAGGGGCAACGAGCAGTACTTC.

On this clone itself: At one of its ends the junction is not consistent with the germline gene, which may arise from a read error. This sequence joins TRBV6-1 and TRBJ1-2; D is possibly TRBD1 (5 bases). Germline CDR1 MNHNS, CDR2 SASEGT. The CDR3 runs to 13 residues. The CDR3 sequence: CASLTTVFYDYTF. CDR3 coding DNA: TGTGCCAGCTTAACGACAGTCTTCTATGACTACACCTTC.

This clone was detected only once. The chain employs TRBV6-4 and TRBJ1-1; D gene uncertain. This CDR3 spans 16 amino acids. From germline, CDR1 is MRHNA and CDR2 SNTAGT. V lost 2 bases to trimming and J lost 1 base, with 14 bases between them. The CDR3: CASSDRYSVRNTEAFF. The CDR3 DNA is TGTGCCAGCAGTGACCGCTATTCTGTCCGGAACACTGAAGCTTTCTTT.